This is a list of T cell receptor beta chains from one sample in a study of T cells after posttransplantation cyclophosphamide. Clones were sequenced by immunoSEQ multiplex PCR, and TCRdb holds only the in-frame ones, with some missing. This table holds tens of thousands of clones, 92% found once. Sequencing was carried out using PBMCs. Receptors were obtained from a woman aged 45-59 years in good health and a related stem cell transplant donor. Each CDR3 is given with its conserved first and last residue. The D gene is left open where the match is weak.

CDR3 length	V gene	D gene	J gene	CDR3 protein
13	TRBV2	TRBD2	TRBJ2-1	CASNSGENNEQFF
13	TRBV18	.	TRBJ1-3	CASSPLPGNTIYF
13	TRBV28	TRBD1	TRBJ2-7	CASIRTGAYEQYF
13	TRBV6-4	.	TRBJ2-2	CASSASRAGELFF
15	TRBV7-6	.	TRBJ1-2	CASSAEQGLGYGYTF
14	TRBV5-1	TRBD1	TRBJ1-1	CASSLGGGSTEAFF
15	TRBV4-1	TRBD1	TRBJ1-1	CASSLPGQGASEAFF
16	TRBV30	TRBD1	TRBJ1-2	CAWTSGQGLGGYGYTF
13	TRBV6-5	.	TRBJ1-2	CATCNRANYGYTF
15	TRBV19	TRBD1	TRBJ1-1	CASTPDRDPNTEAFF
14	TRBV28	.	TRBJ2-1	CASLVADRHNEQFF
12	TRBV2	TRBD1	TRBJ1-6	CASKETGVTLHF
14	TRBV2	.	TRBJ2-3	CASSERGGADTQYF
14	TRBV30	.	TRBJ2-3	CAWSDGRVGDTQYF
15	TRBV7-9	.	TRBJ1-3	CASYFSRGYGNTIYF
16	TRBV5-1	TRBD1	.	CASSLDAPGGIYEQYF